Listed below are T cell receptor beta chains from one sample, sequenced in a study of molecular identifiers for immune sequencing clone quantification. TCRdb recomputed calls from the PCR reads with MiXCR, one row per CDR3 protein. The sample has around 470,000 distinct CDR3 sequences; about 20% are singletons. Sequences were obtained from naive CD8+ T cells from blood, with Jurkat cell RNA spiked in. The receptor set was obtained from a human donor in good health. Some libraries in this study had Jurkat cell RNA spiked in. CDR3s include the opening cysteine and the closing phenylalanine or tryptophan. The order of the fields is J gene, V gene, clone size, D gene, CDR3 protein, CDR3 DNA. D genes are given only for firm matches. Expanded clones get a size class; other rows say once, few or many, or leave the size out.

TRBJ2-7	TRBV6-1	NA	NA	CASSDASEQYF	TGTGCCAGCAGTGACGCCAGCGAGCAGTACTTC
TRBJ2-5	TRBV4-1	many	TRBD1	CASSRDRGRETQYF	TGCGCCAGCAGCCGCGACAGGGGGCGGGAGACCCAGTACTTC
TRBJ2-2	TRBV29-1	many	NA	CSVIPPEGPNTGELFF	TGCAGCGTCATACCACCGGAGGGCCCAAACACCGGGGAGCTGTTTTTT
TRBJ2-3	TRBV28	many	NA	CASSLTPRWQGGIPDTQYF	TGTGCCAGCAGTTTAACCCCCCGGTGGCAGGGTGGGATACCAGATACGCAGTATTTT
TRBJ1-5	TRBV6-2/TRBV6-3	many	TRBD1	CASSYDRTGQQPQHF	TGTGCCAGCAGTTATGACCGGACAGGGCAACAGCCCCAGCATTTT
TRBJ2-3	TRBV20-1	many	TRBD2	CSARRLAGAESDTQYF	TGCAGTGCTAGGAGACTAGCGGGAGCGGAGTCAGATACGCAGTATTTT
TRBJ1-1	TRBV30	many	NA	CAWRSLAEAFF	TGTGCCTGGAGATCGCTGGCTGAAGCTTTCTTT
TRBJ1-1	TRBV28	many	TRBD1	CASSFRDRGVTEAFF	TGTGCCAGCAGTTTTCGGGACAGGGGTGTCACTGAAGCTTTCTTT
TRBJ2-7	TRBV28	few	NA	CASSLTGLDEQYF	TGTGCCAGCAGTTTAACGGGGTTGGACGAGCAGTACTTC
TRBJ2-1	TRBV11-3	NA	TRBD2	CASSEPGLAVNEQFF	TGTGCCAGCAGCGAACCGGGACTAGCGGTTAATGAGCAGTTCTTC
TRBJ2-3	TRBV14	many	NA	CASSQDAGDTQYF	TGTGCCAGCAGCCAAGACGCCGGGGATACGCAGTATTTT
TRBJ2-3	TRBV7-8	NA	NA	CASSLVWPGGGTDTRYF	TGTGCCAGCAGCTTAGTTTGGCCTGGCGGGGGCACAGATACGCGGTATTTT
TRBJ2-5	TRBV20-1	many	NA	CSAAYLRREETQYF	TGCAGTGCTGCCTACCTACGGAGGGAGGAGACCCAGTACTTC
TRBJ2-1	TRBV2	NA	NA	CASSEGTTYNEQSF	TGTGCCAGCAGTGAAGGGACTACCTACAACGAGCAGTCCTTC
TRBJ2-7	TRBV11-2	few	TRBD2	CASSLKGSGGTYEQYF	TGTGCCAGCAGCTTAAAGGGTAGCGGGGGAACCTACGAGCAGTACTTC
TRBJ2-7	TRBV7-9	few	TRBD1	CASSPRTGRIYEQYF	TGTGCCAGCAGCCCAAGGACAGGGCGTATCTACGAGCAGTACTTC
TRBJ2-7	TRBV27	many	TRBD1	CASSLRGPSYEQYF	TGTGCCAGCAGTTTAAGGGGGCCCTCCTACGAGCAGTACTTC